This entry lists 9 T cell receptor beta chains sequenced from one sample in a study of blood T cell repertoires in COVID-19. Some clones are missing from TCRdb's copy, which holds only in-frame ones; the method was immunoSEQ multiplex PCR. The data hold some 62,000 clones, with 80% to 90% observed a single time. What was sequenced was peripheral blood. The receptors here all came from a human donor in a cohort sampled during active COVID-19.

J is TRBJ2-6 and V is TRBV4-1; D gene unclear. V was clipped by 4 bases and J by 0 bases, with 10 bases between them. In germline, CDR1 is MGHRA, CDR2 YSYEKL. The CDR3 totals 16 residues. CDR3 sequence: CASSPPSHSGANVLTF. CDR3 bases: TGCGCCAGCAGCCCCCCAAGCCACTCTGGGGCCAACGTCCTGACTTTC.

This rearrangement joins TRBV27 to TRBJ2-5; unclear D gene. The CDR3 sequence is 12 residues long. V lost 4 bases and J 5 bases, leaving 8 bases between the germline ends. Germline CDR1 is MNHEY and CDR2 is SMNVEV (reference sequence). The CDR3 nucleotides read TGTGCCAGCAGTTCTCAGAGGGAGACCCAGTACTTC. This codes for CASSSQRETQYF.

The CDR3 region has the DNA TGTGCCAGCAGTTACGAGGTGGTGAGCACTGAAGCTTTCTTT. This sequence encodes CASSYEVVSTEAFF. The V and J genes are TRBV6-5 and TRBJ1-1; D is ambiguous. In germline, CDR1 is MNHEY, CDR2 SVGAGI. The CDR3 sequence is 14 residues long. Trimming pared 2 bases from V and 4 bases from J, leaving 11 bases between.

The chain recombines TRBV10-1 with TRBJ2-2; D perhaps matches TRBD2 (6 bases). V was clipped by 2 bases and J by 4 bases, with 11 bases between them. The CDR3 is 15 amino acids. CDR1 and CDR2 (germline): WNHNN, SYGVQD (reference sequence). CDR3 DNA: TGCGCCAGCAGTGAGGGTAGCGGAGGCACCGGGGAGCTGTTTTTT. Its translation: CASSEGSGGTGELFF.

J is TRBJ2-6 and V is TRBV7-8; tentatively, D is TRBD2 (6 bases). The germline V and J ends were trimmed by 0 bases and 0 bases, with 18 bases remaining between them. The CDR3 spans 20 residues. Germline V gene lookup returns CDR1 SGHVS and CDR2 FQNEAQ. This CDR3 reads CASSLAPGLLALSGANVLTF. The CDR3 DNA follows: TGTGCCAGCAGCTTAGCACCGGGACTCCTAGCCCTCTCTGGGGCCAACGTCCTGACTTTC.

The chain is built from TRBV18 and TRBJ2-2, with D perhaps matching TRBD1 (6 bases). The CDR3 consists of 18 residues. The V gene's germline CDR1 is KGHSH and CDR2 LQKENI. The V end lost 3 bases, the J end lost 0 bases, and 17 bases lay between the germline ends. The CDR3 is CASSPLPLQGANTGELFF. In nucleotides, the CDR3 is TGTGCCAGCTCACCCCTCCCCCTACAGGGAGCGAACACCGGGGAGCTGTTTTTT. Looking up the rest from reference TRBV18 and TRBJ2-2 gives the full variable domain: NAGVMQNPRHLVRRRGQEARLRCSPMKGHSHVYWYRQLPEEGLKFMVYLQKENIIDESGMPKERFSAEFPKEGPSILRIQQVVRGDSAAYFCASSPLPLQGANTGELFFGEGSRLTVL.

The chain employs TRBV24-1 and TRBJ2-2; 7 bases are a match to TRBD2. This CDR3 is built from 15 residues. With V trimmed by 4 bases and J by 4 bases, 5 bases remained unmatched. Per the germline V gene, CDR1 is KGHDR and CDR2 is SFDVKD. The CDR3, as DNA: TGTGCCACCAGTGACGGCGGGAGAGGCACCGGGGAGCTGTTTTTT. It encodes CATSDGGRGTGELFF.

The CDR3 DNA follows: TGTGCCAGCACCACGTTCCCGGGAGCCAGGCATGAAAAACTGTTTTTT. As protein: CASTTFPGARHEKLFF. This chain uses TRBV7-8 with TRBJ1-4; D is ambiguous. Between the trimmed V and J ends, which lost 7 bases and 6 bases, there was a span of 21 bases. From germline, CDR1 is SGHVS and CDR2 FQNEAQ. The CDR3 extends over 16 amino acids. Combining the CDR3 with reference TRBV7-8 and TRBJ1-4 gives the whole variable domain GAGVSQSPRYKVAKRGQDVALRCDPISGHVSLFWYQQALGQGPEFLTYFQNEAQLDKSGLPSDRFFAERPEGSVSTLKIQRTQQEDSAVYLCASTTFPGARHEKLFFGSGTQLSVL.

V usage is TRBV18 and J usage is TRBJ2-5, with TRBD1 matching over 7 bases. CDR1 is KGHSH and CDR2 is LQKENI in the germline V gene. This CDR3 region has 14 residues. J was trimmed by 4 bases and V by 5 bases; bases with no gene match: 7. As DNA, the CDR3 is TGTGCCAGCTCAGAAGAGACAGGGTCAGAGACCCAGTACTTC. Translated: CASSEETGSETQYF.